This is a list of T cell receptor beta chains from one sample in a study of blood T cell repertoires in COVID-19. Sequencing was performed with immunoSEQ multiplex PCR; in TCRdb, only in-frame clones are kept and a portion is missing. The sample includes a few hundred thousand clones, more than 80% seen only once; the top ten take around 6%. The specimen sequenced was peripheral blood. The source of these receptors is a man between 18 and 35 years old who had recovered from COVID-19. Both conserved end residues are part of each CDR3. D genes are given only for firm matches. Rows give clone size only sometimes, using once, few, many, or a class for an expanded clone.

CDR3 DNA: TGCGCCAGCAGTGAGTCTGGAGGGGGCCAGGAGACCCAGTACTTC
CDR3 protein: CASSESGGGQETQYF
J gene: TRBJ2-5
V gene: TRBV10-1
clone size: -
D gene: -

CDR3 DNA: TGTGCCAGCAGCGCAATAGGACAACAGAAAGAGACCCAGTACTTC
CDR3 protein: CASSAIGQQKETQYF
J gene: TRBJ2-5
V gene: TRBV9
clone size: -
D gene: -

CDR3 DNA: TGTGCCAGCAGCTTAGTAAACGGGGTTGGGAGCACTGAAGCTTTCTTT
CDR3 protein: CASSLVNGVGSTEAFF
J gene: TRBJ1-1
V gene: TRBV7-2
clone size: -
D gene: -

CDR3 DNA: TGCGCCAGCAGCCAAACCGGGACAGACTATGGCTACACCTTC
CDR3 protein: CASSQTGTDYGYTF
J gene: TRBJ1-2
V gene: TRBV4-3
clone size: -
D gene: TRBD1

CDR3 DNA: TGTGCCAGCAGTTTATCCGCGGGATGGCCCAACGAGCAGTACTTC
CDR3 protein: CASSLSAGWPNEQYF
J gene: TRBJ2-7
V gene: TRBV27
clone size: few
D gene: -

CDR3 DNA: TGTGCCAGCAGCTTCCCAATCACGCCGGGACAGGGGGCCTCGTACGAGCAGTACTTC
CDR3 protein: CASSFPITPGQGASYEQYF
J gene: TRBJ2-7
V gene: TRBV11-2
clone size: few
D gene: TRBD1

CDR3 DNA: TGTGCCAGCAGCGTAGGGCCAAGCTACAATGAGCAGTTCTTC
CDR3 protein: CASSVGPSYNEQFF
J gene: TRBJ2-1
V gene: TRBV9
clone size: -
D gene: -

CDR3 DNA: TGTGCCAGCAGCTTGGTGGAGGGATACTCCTACGAGCAGTACTTC
CDR3 protein: CASSLVEGYSYEQYF
J gene: TRBJ2-7
V gene: TRBV5-6
clone size: once
D gene: -

CDR3 DNA: TGTGCCAGTAGTGGACGGTCGGGGACTAACACAGATACGCAGTATTTT
CDR3 protein: CASSGRSGTNTDTQYF
J gene: TRBJ2-3
V gene: TRBV19
clone size: -
D gene: TRBD2

CDR3 DNA: TGTGCCAGCAGCGTAGACCCGGGACTGCGCACAGATACGCAGTATTTT
CDR3 protein: CASSVDPGLRTDTQYF
J gene: TRBJ2-3
V gene: TRBV9
clone size: few
D gene: -

CDR3 DNA: TGTGCCAGCAGCTTGGGCCTTACAGATACGCAGTATTTT
CDR3 protein: CASSLGLTDTQYF
J gene: TRBJ2-3
V gene: TRBV7-3
clone size: few
D gene: -

CDR3 DNA: TGTGCCAGCAGCATAACAGGGGGGAGCTCCTACGAGCAGTACTTC
CDR3 protein: CASSITGGSSYEQYF
J gene: TRBJ2-7
V gene: TRBV7-9
clone size: -
D gene: TRBD1

CDR3 DNA: TGTGCCAGTAGTGGTGGACAGGGGATTGGCGAGCAGTACTTC
CDR3 protein: CASSGGQGIGEQYF
J gene: TRBJ2-7
V gene: TRBV19
clone size: -
D gene: TRBD1

CDR3 DNA: TGTGCCAGCAGTCCGGGACGGGACAGCTCGTATAGCAATCAGCCCCAGCATTTT
CDR3 protein: CASSPGRDSSYSNQPQHF
J gene: TRBJ1-5
V gene: TRBV6-6
clone size: once
D gene: TRBD1

CDR3 DNA: TGTGCCAGCAGCTCATCAACAGGGGATGGGGCCAACGTCCTGACTTTC
CDR3 protein: CASSSSTGDGANVLTF
J gene: TRBJ2-6
V gene: TRBV7-9
clone size: -
D gene: TRBD1

CDR3 DNA: TGTGCCAGCTCACCACCGCCCGGGGTCGGGGATAGCACAGATACGCAGTATTTT
CDR3 protein: CASSPPPGVGDSTDTQYF
J gene: TRBJ2-3
V gene: TRBV18
clone size: -
D gene: -

CDR3 DNA: TGTGCCAGCAGGTCCGCCTGGAGAGAAAAACTGTTTTTT
CDR3 protein: CASRSAWREKLFF
J gene: TRBJ1-4
V gene: TRBV12-3/TRBV12-4
clone size: -
D gene: -

CDR3 DNA: TGTGCCAGCAGCGTTTGGGGGGGGCCCGGAGAGACCCAGTACTTC
CDR3 protein: CASSVWGGPGETQYF
J gene: TRBJ2-5
V gene: TRBV9
clone size: -
D gene: -

CDR3 DNA: TGTGCCAGCAGCGTAGAGTGCAGGACAATCTCCAATCAGCCCCAGCATTTT
CDR3 protein: CASSVECRTISNQPQHF
J gene: TRBJ1-5
V gene: TRBV9
clone size: -
D gene: -

CDR3 DNA: TGTGCCAGCAGGGACAGGGACTCTGATGGCTACACCTTC
CDR3 protein: CASRDRDSDGYTF
J gene: TRBJ1-2
V gene: TRBV25-1
clone size: -
D gene: TRBD1

CDR3 DNA: TGCGCCAGCAGACCCGGACAGGGCGGTACCGGGGAGCTGTTTTTT
CDR3 protein: CASRPGQGGTGELFF
J gene: TRBJ2-2
V gene: TRBV5-1
clone size: -
D gene: TRBD1

CDR3 DNA: TGTGCCAGCAGCCCGTCACTAGCGGGGGCGAACACCGGGGAGCTGTTTTTT
CDR3 protein: CASSPSLAGANTGELFF
J gene: TRBJ2-2
V gene: TRBV7-3
clone size: -
D gene: TRBD2

CDR3 DNA: TGTGCCATCGCCAACAGATCCTACGAGCAGTACTTC
CDR3 protein: CAIANRSYEQYF
J gene: TRBJ2-7
V gene: TRBV10-3
clone size: -
D gene: -

CDR3 DNA: TGTGCCACCAGCAGAGCCCCAGCGGGGGGCGGGTCAGATACGCAGTATTTT
CDR3 protein: CATSRAPAGGGSDTQYF
J gene: TRBJ2-3
V gene: TRBV15
clone size: -
D gene: TRBD2

CDR3 DNA: TGTGCCAGTAGTCGGCAGGGTTCTCCCAATGAGCAGTTCTTC
CDR3 protein: CASSRQGSPNEQFF
J gene: TRBJ2-1
V gene: TRBV19
clone size: -
D gene: -

CDR3 DNA: TGTGCCAGCAGGGACAGTCTCACTGAAGCTTTCTTT
CDR3 protein: CASRDSLTEAFF
J gene: TRBJ1-1
V gene: TRBV2
clone size: -
D gene: -

CDR3 DNA: TGTGCCAGCAGTTCCAGGGGGCCCGGCCACGCGAACCGCCAAGAGAGGACGAACACTGAAGCTTTCTTT
CDR3 protein: CASSSRGPGHANRQERTNTEAFF
J gene: TRBJ1-1
V gene: TRBV27
clone size: -
D gene: TRBD1

CDR3 DNA: TGTGCCAGCTCACCAATGGGCACTAATGAAAAACTGTTTTTT
CDR3 protein: CASSPMGTNEKLFF
J gene: TRBJ1-4
V gene: TRBV18
clone size: -
D gene: -

CDR3 DNA: TGTGCCAGCAGTGACAGGGCCCCGGGTAATTCACCCCTCCACTTT
CDR3 protein: CASSDRAPGNSPLHF
J gene: TRBJ1-6
V gene: TRBV2
clone size: -
D gene: -

CDR3 DNA: TGTGCCAGTAACGGCGGGAATGAGCAGTTCTTC
CDR3 protein: CASNGGNEQFF
J gene: TRBJ2-1
V gene: TRBV19
clone size: -
D gene: -

CDR3 DNA: TGCGCCAGCAGCCCGGCGGGGAACACCGGGGAGCTGTTTTTT
CDR3 protein: CASSPAGNTGELFF
J gene: TRBJ2-2
V gene: TRBV5-1
clone size: -
D gene: -

CDR3 DNA: TGTGCCAGCAGTGACCCCGGGCAGGGGGTCCACGAGCAGTACTTC
CDR3 protein: CASSDPGQGVHEQYF
J gene: TRBJ2-7
V gene: TRBV25-1
clone size: -
D gene: TRBD1

CDR3 DNA: TGTGCCAGTAAGAGGGCGCAGACCGGGACCGGGGAGCTGTTTTTT
CDR3 protein: CASKRAQTGTGELFF
J gene: TRBJ2-2
V gene: TRBV19
clone size: -
D gene: -

CDR3 DNA: TGCAGCGTTGAGTGGGGAGGCTATGGCTACACCTTC
CDR3 protein: CSVEWGGYGYTF
J gene: TRBJ1-2
V gene: TRBV29-1
clone size: -
D gene: -

CDR3 DNA: TGCGCCAGCAGCTCTCAACAGGTGAACACTGAAGCTTTCTTT
CDR3 protein: CASSSQQVNTEAFF
J gene: TRBJ1-1
V gene: TRBV5-1
clone size: once
D gene: -

CDR3 DNA: TGCGCCAGGAAGGGACAAGCCGAATTTACGAGCTCCTATAATTCACCCCTCCACTTT
CDR3 protein: CARKGQAEFTSSYNSPLHF
J gene: TRBJ1-6
V gene: TRBV10-1
clone size: -
D gene: -

CDR3 DNA: TGTGCCAGCAGCGCACAGGGGGCTGTGGAGACCCAGTACTTC
CDR3 protein: CASSAQGAVETQYF
J gene: TRBJ2-5
V gene: TRBV9
clone size: -
D gene: TRBD1

CDR3 DNA: TGTGCCAGCAGCTTAGTCCCGGATGGCTACACCTTC
CDR3 protein: CASSLVPDGYTF
J gene: TRBJ1-2
V gene: TRBV13
clone size: -
D gene: -

CDR3 DNA: TGTGCCAGCAGCTCTACTGGACTCTCAGATACGCAGTATTTT
CDR3 protein: CASSSTGLSDTQYF
J gene: TRBJ2-3
V gene: TRBV9
clone size: -
D gene: -

CDR3 DNA: TGTGCCAGCAGTGAAGCGCGACTAGCGGAGGGGCGGGACTCCTACGAGCAGTACTTC
CDR3 protein: CASSEARLAEGRDSYEQYF
J gene: TRBJ2-7
V gene: TRBV6-1
clone size: -
D gene: TRBD2

CDR3 DNA: TGTGCCAGCAGGGGCAGGCTGGGCAATGAGCAGTTCTTC
CDR3 protein: CASRGRLGNEQFF
J gene: TRBJ2-1
V gene: TRBV12-3/TRBV12-4
clone size: -
D gene: -

CDR3 DNA: TGTGCCAGCAGTTACTCGTCGCGGGGCCGTGTCTCCTACGAGCAGTACTTC
CDR3 protein: CASSYSSRGRVSYEQYF
J gene: TRBJ2-7
V gene: TRBV6-2/TRBV6-3
clone size: -
D gene: -

CDR3 DNA: TGCGCCAGCAGCTTGGAGGGGACAGGGGCCACCGGGGAGCTGTTTTTT
CDR3 protein: CASSLEGTGATGELFF
J gene: TRBJ2-2
V gene: TRBV5-1
clone size: -
D gene: TRBD1

CDR3 DNA: TGTGCCAGCAGCCAAGAATTGGAGATTAACTATGGCTACACCTTC
CDR3 protein: CASSQELEINYGYTF
J gene: TRBJ1-2
V gene: TRBV3-1/TRBV3-2
clone size: -
D gene: -

CDR3 DNA: TGTGCCATCAGTGAAGGGGGTGCGGATCAGCCCCAGCATTTT
CDR3 protein: CAISEGGADQPQHF
J gene: TRBJ1-5
V gene: TRBV10-3
clone size: -
D gene: -

CDR3 DNA: TGTGCCAGCAGCCAGGGACAGGGCCGGGAAAAACTGTTTTTT
CDR3 protein: CASSQGQGREKLFF
J gene: TRBJ1-4
V gene: TRBV4-2
clone size: -
D gene: TRBD1